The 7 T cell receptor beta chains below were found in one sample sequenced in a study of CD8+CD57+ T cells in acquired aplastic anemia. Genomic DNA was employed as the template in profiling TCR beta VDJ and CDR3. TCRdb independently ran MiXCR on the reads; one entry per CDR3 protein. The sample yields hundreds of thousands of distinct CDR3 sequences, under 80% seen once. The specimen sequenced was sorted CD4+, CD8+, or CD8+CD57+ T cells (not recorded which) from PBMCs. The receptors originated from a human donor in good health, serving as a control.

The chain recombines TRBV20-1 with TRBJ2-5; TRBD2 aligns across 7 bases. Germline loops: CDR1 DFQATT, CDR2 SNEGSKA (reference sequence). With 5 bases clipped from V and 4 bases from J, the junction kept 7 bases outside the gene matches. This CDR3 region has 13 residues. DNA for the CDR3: TGCAGTGCTCCCCCGGGGAGGGGAGAGACCCAGTACTTC. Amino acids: CSAPPGRGETQYF.

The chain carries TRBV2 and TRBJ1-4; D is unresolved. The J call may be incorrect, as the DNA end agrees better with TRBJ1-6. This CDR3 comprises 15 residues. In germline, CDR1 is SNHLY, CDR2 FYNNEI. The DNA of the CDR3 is TGTGCCAGCAGTGGAAGGCAGGCTGTAGCGTCACCCCTCCACTTT. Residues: CASSGRQAVASPLHF.

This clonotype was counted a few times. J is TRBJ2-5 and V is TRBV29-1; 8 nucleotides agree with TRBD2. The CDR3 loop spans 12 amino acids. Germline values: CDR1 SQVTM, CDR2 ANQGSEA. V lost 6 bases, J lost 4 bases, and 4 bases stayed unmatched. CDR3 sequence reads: CSVNLAGETQYF. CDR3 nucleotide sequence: TGCAGCGTGAATCTAGCGGGAGAGACCCAGTACTTC.

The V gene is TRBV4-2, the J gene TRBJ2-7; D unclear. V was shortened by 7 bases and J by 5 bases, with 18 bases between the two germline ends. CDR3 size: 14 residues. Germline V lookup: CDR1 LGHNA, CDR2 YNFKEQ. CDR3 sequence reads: CASTSPPPCDEQYF. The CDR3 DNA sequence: TGTGCCAGCACCAGCCCCCCACCATGCGACGAGCAGTACTTC.

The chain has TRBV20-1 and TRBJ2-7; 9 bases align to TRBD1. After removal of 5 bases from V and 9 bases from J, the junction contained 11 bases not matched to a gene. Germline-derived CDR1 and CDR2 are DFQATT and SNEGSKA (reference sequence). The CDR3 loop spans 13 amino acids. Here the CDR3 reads CSAVNGTGPRQYF. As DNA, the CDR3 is TGCAGTGCTGTGAACGGGACAGGGCCCCGGCAGTACTTC.

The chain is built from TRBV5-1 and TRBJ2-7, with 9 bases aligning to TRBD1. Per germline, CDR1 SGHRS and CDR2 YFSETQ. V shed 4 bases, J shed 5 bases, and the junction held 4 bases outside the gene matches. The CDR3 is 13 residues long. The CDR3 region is CASSAGQGDEQYF. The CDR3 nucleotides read TGCGCCAGCAGCGCGGGACAGGGTGACGAGCAGTACTTC.

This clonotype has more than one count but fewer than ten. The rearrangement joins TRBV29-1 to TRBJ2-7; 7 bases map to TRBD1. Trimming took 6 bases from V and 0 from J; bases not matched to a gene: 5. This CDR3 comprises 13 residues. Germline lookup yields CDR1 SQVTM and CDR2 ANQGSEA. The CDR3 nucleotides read TGCAGCGTGGCCCCAGGGGGCTCCTACGAGCAGTACTTC. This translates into CSVAPGGSYEQYF.